Listed below are T cell receptor beta chains from one sample, sequenced in a study of blood T cell repertoires in COVID-19. TCRdb keeps only in-frame clones here, not all; method: immunoSEQ multiplex PCR. Of 150,000 or so clones listed, about 85% are singletons. Sequenced: peripheral blood. The receptors were sampled from a human donor with acute or convalescent COVID-19. The donor label of this sample is uncertain. The CDR3 runs from the conserved cysteine through the conserved F or W. D genes are given only for firm matches. Part of the rows lack a size; the others show once, few, many or a class for expanded clones.

clone size	D gene	V gene	J gene	CDR3 protein	CDR3 DNA
-	TRBD2	TRBV9	TRBJ2-7	CASSVLGTNYEQYF	TGTGCCAGCAGCGTATTAGGGACTAACTACGAGCAGTACTTC
-	-	TRBV11-3	TRBJ1-3	CASSQISGNTIYF	TGTGCCAGCAGCCAGATATCTGGAAACACCATATATTTT
-	-	TRBV1	TRBJ2-3	CTSSQVTSGGAGDTQYF	TGCACCAGCAGCCAAGTGACTAGCGGGGGGGCCGGAGATACGCAGTATTTT
-	-	TRBV7-8	TRBJ2-2	CASSPPQGNTGELFF	TGTGCCAGCAGCCCCCCCCAGGGGAACACCGGGGAGCTGTTTTTT
-	TRBD1	TRBV24-1	TRBJ1-2	CATSDRGDSGSTSYTF	TGTGCCACCAGTGATAGGGGGGACAGCGGGTCGACAAGCTACACCTTC
-	-	TRBV2	TRBJ1-5	CASSGHREPQHF	TGTGCCAGCTCGGGACACCGGGAGCCCCAGCATTTT
-	TRBD1	TRBV4-1	TRBJ1-4	CASSQDGTGPGGTGQEKLFF	TGCGCCAGCAGCCAAGATGGGACGGGTCCGGGAGGGACAGGGCAAGAAAAACTGTTTTTT
many	TRBD1	TRBV27	TRBJ1-2	CASSLFTPGTGGYGYTF	TGTGCCAGCAGTTTATTCACCCCCGGGACAGGGGGCTATGGCTACACCTTC
-	TRBD1	TRBV27	TRBJ1-5	CASRKDRIGNQPQHF	TGTGCCAGCAGGAAGGACAGGATCGGAAATCAGCCCCAGCATTTT
-	-	TRBV30	TRBJ1-1	CAWTSRIGGDTEAFF	TGTGCCTGGACAAGTCGGATAGGAGGGGACACTGAAGCTTTCTTT
-	TRBD2	TRBV2	TRBJ2-6	CATRAGGPSGANVLTF	TGTGCCACCAGAGCGGGGGGCCCCTCTGGGGCCAACGTCCTGACTTTC
-	TRBD1	TRBV7-7	TRBJ1-5	CASSPTPGQHSNQPQHF	TGTGCCAGCAGCCCGACTCCGGGACAGCATAGCAATCAGCCCCAGCATTTT
-	TRBD1	TRBV6-5	TRBJ1-1	CASTLDRHSTEAFF	TGTGCCAGCACCCTGGACAGGCATAGCACTGAAGCTTTCTTT
-	-	TRBV6-1	TRBJ2-7	CASSELQGSSYEQYF	TGTGCCAGCAGTGAACTCCAGGGGAGCTCCTACGAGCAGTACTTC
-	TRBD1	TRBV19	TRBJ1-5	CASMRQGARVNQPQHF	TGTGCCAGTATGCGACAGGGGGCGCGGGTCAATCAGCCCCAGCATTTT
-	TRBD1	TRBV28	TRBJ1-2	CASSSPSTGARGGYTF	TGTGCCAGCAGTTCGCCGTCCACAGGGGCCCGCGGGGGCTACACCTTC
-	-	TRBV7-3	TRBJ1-6	CASSRSGPGSNSPLHF	TGTGCCAGCAGCCGATCTGGGCCGGGGAGTAATTCACCCCTCCACTTT
-	TRBD1	TRBV7-9	TRBJ1-5	CASSLGTGLNQPQHF	TGTGCCAGCAGCTTAGGGACAGGCCTTAATCAGCCCCAGCATTTT
-	TRBD1	TRBV7-2	TRBJ1-2	CASSFGTANYGYTF	TGTGCCAGCAGCTTCGGGACAGCTAACTATGGCTACACCTTC
-	-	TRBV5-1	TRBJ1-2	CASSLALEGYGYTF	TGCGCCAGCAGCTTGGCGTTGGAGGGCTATGGCTACACCTTC
-	TRBD2	TRBV15	TRBJ2-1	CATSRERDYGYNEQFF	TGTGCCACCAGCAGAGAACGGGACTACGGTTACAATGAGCAGTTCTTC
-	-	TRBV27	TRBJ2-3	CASSHTDTQYF	TGTGCCAGCAGCCACACAGATACGCAGTATTTT
-	-	TRBV18	TRBJ1-3	CASSRSQSGNTIYF	TGTGCCAGCTCACGATCCCAGTCGGGAAACACCATATATTTT
once	TRBD1	TRBV15	TRBJ1-1	CATSRGDRAMNTEAFF	TGTGCCACCAGCAGGGGGGACAGGGCAATGAACACTGAAGCTTTCTTT
-	TRBD2	TRBV5-1	TRBJ2-5	CASSPPVSSGGAGETQYF	TGCGCCAGCAGCCCCCCGGTCAGTAGCGGGGGGGCCGGTGAGACCCAGTACTTC
-	TRBD2	TRBV6-2/TRBV6-3	TRBJ2-7	CASSTWSGGLSYEQYF	TGTGCCAGCAGTACGTGGAGCGGGGGGCTCTCCTACGAGCAGTACTTC
once	-	TRBV7-9	TRBJ1-3	CASSLEGRAGNTIYF	TGTGCCAGCAGCTTAGAAGGCAGGGCCGGAAACACCATATATTTT
-	TRBD2	TRBV19	TRBJ2-1	CASSMRFSGGSEQFF	TGTGCCAGTAGTATGAGGTTTAGCGGGGGTAGTGAGCAGTTCTTC
-	TRBD1	TRBV10-2	TRBJ1-2	CASRADRAYGYTF	TGCGCCAGCAGGGCGGACAGGGCCTATGGCTACACCTTC
once	TRBD1	TRBV9	TRBJ2-4	CASSPRGERDRNIQYF	TGTGCCAGCAGCCCACGAGGGGAGAGGGACAGAAACATTCAGTACTTC
-	-	TRBV20-1	TRBJ2-3	CSADQGDTQYF	TGCAGTGCTGACCAGGGGGATACGCAGTATTTT
-	-	TRBV18	TRBJ2-7	CASSPGHAYEQYF	TGTGCCAGCTCACCCGGACACGCATACGAGCAGTACTTC
-	TRBD1	TRBV11-3	TRBJ2-2	CASSHRQGVNTGELFF	TGTGCCAGCAGCCACAGACAGGGAGTGAACACCGGGGAGCTGTTTTTT
-	-	TRBV19	TRBJ2-1	CASAGPNEQFF	TGTGCCAGCGCAGGGCCCAATGAGCAGTTCTTC
-	-	TRBV7-2	TRBJ2-7	CASSLARRDEQYF	TGTGCCAGCAGCTTAGCGCGAAGAGACGAGCAGTACTTC
-	-	TRBV11-3	TRBJ2-5	CASSLRGETQYF	TGTGCCAGCAGCCTCCGAGGGGAGACCCAGTACTTC
-	-	TRBV21-1	TRBJ1-1	CASSSPGWTEAFF	TGTGCCAGCAGCTCCCCAGGGTGGACTGAAGCTTTCTTT
-	TRBD1	TRBV11-3	TRBJ2-1	CASSRRDSYNEQFF	TGTGCCAGCAGCCGACGGGACAGCTACAATGAGCAGTTCTTC
few	TRBD1	TRBV2	TRBJ1-2	CASSRQGMVNYGYTF	TGTGCCAGCTCTCGACAGGGGATGGTTAACTATGGCTACACCTTC
-	-	TRBV7-3	TRBJ2-1	CASSLKSPGGQGYNEQFF	TGTGCCAGCAGCTTAAAGAGCCCGGGCGGGCAGGGGTACAATGAGCAGTTCTTC
-	-	TRBV5-6	TRBJ1-1	CASSLVREPNTEAFF	TGTGCCAGCAGCTTGGTACGGGAGCCGAACACTGAAGCTTTCTTT
-	-	TRBV18	TRBJ1-1	CASSPVSPGRGVSEAFF	TGTGCCAGCTCACCAGTCAGCCCAGGACGGGGAGTTTCTGAAGCTTTCTTT
-	-	TRBV7-2	TRBJ2-5	CASSLAGRQETQYF	TGTGCCAGCAGCTTAGCGGGGAGACAAGAGACCCAGTACTTC
-	TRBD2	TRBV7-2	TRBJ2-2	CASSLREGGELFF	TGTGCCAGCAGCCTGAGGGAGGGAGGGGAGCTGTTTTTT
few	-	TRBV24-1	TRBJ1-4	CATSDPPRGATNEKLFF	TGTGCCACCAGTGACCCGCCGAGAGGCGCAACTAATGAAAAACTGTTTTTT
-	-	TRBV10-3	TRBJ2-7	CAISGQHSPPQQYF	TGTGCCATCTCTGGACAACACTCTCCCCCACAGCAGTACTTC
-	TRBD1	TRBV7-9	TRBJ1-2	CASSSWSGDRDFYGYTF	TGTGCCAGCAGCTCCTGGTCGGGGGACAGGGACTTCTATGGCTACACCTTC
-	TRBD1	TRBV7-8	TRBJ2-5	CASGQTGGKETQYF	TGTGCCAGCGGTCAGACAGGGGGCAAAGAGACCCAGTACTTC
-	-	TRBV7-9	TRBJ2-3	CASSSQALIKGTDTQYF	TGTGCCAGCAGCTCCCAAGCGCTTATCAAGGGCACAGATACGCAGTATTTT
few	-	TRBV3-1/TRBV3-2	TRBJ1-1	CASSQGLVGQPEAFF	TGTGCCAGCAGCCAAGGTTTAGTAGGACAACCTGAAGCTTTCTTT
-	-	TRBV7-3	TRBJ1-1	CASSSYRVEGAEAFF	TGTGCCAGCAGCTCATACAGGGTCGAGGGGGCTGAAGCTTTCTTT
once	TRBD1	TRBV18	TRBJ1-1	CASSPSGTGGLIGAEAFF	TGTGCCAGCTCACCATCCGGGACAGGGGGTTTAATAGGGGCTGAAGCTTTCTTT
-	-	TRBV28	TRBJ1-1	CASSLGGAGDYNTEAFF	TGTGCCAGCAGTTTAGGGGGGGCAGGGGATTATAACACTGAAGCTTTCTTT
-	-	TRBV3-1/TRBV3-2	TRBJ1-3	CASSQAQGSSGNTIYF	TGTGCCAGCAGCCAAGCTCAGGGGAGCTCTGGAAACACCATATATTTT
once	-	TRBV20-1	TRBJ1-4	CSASGNHEKLFF	TGCAGTGCTAGTGGTAATCATGAAAAACTGTTTTTT